This is a list of T cell receptor beta chains from one sample in a study of T-cell reconstitution after alpha-beta-depleted transplantation in children. TCRdb re-called the PCR reads through MiXCR, storing one row per CDR3 protein. The sample shows several thousand distinct CDR3 sequences, 25% of them seen only once. The source was PBMCs, mostly from graft donor cells, collected 60 days after TCRalphabeta/CD19-depleted stem cell transplant. The receptors were sampled from a boy in the first two years of life who had a stem cell transplant for SCID, so the T cells may come from the graft donor. CDR3s include the opening cysteine and the closing phenylalanine or tryptophan. The order of the fields is D gene, J gene, V gene, clone size, CDR3 DNA, CDR3 protein. D genes are given only for firm matches. Clone size, where shown, is once, few, many, or a class for clones that have expanded.

- | TRBJ1-1 | TRBV18 | many | TGTGCCAGCTCACCACCCCCGGCCACTGAAGCTTTCTTT | CASSPPPATEAFF
TRBD1 | TRBJ1-4 | TRBV6-5 | many | TGTGCCAGCCGACAGGGGGCAATAGGGGGACTGTTTTTT | CASRQGAIGGLFF
TRBD2 | TRBJ2-7 | TRBV7-7 | many | TGTGCCAGCAGCTTGGGAGGGATCTCCTACGAGCAGTACTTC | CASSLGGISYEQYF
- | TRBJ2-7 | TRBV12-3/TRBV12-4 | many | TGTGCCAGCGCTGCCGGGGGGCCCCCCCCCTACGAGCAGTACTTC | CASAAGGPPPYEQYF
- | TRBJ2-5 | TRBV5-6 | many | TGTGCCATGAGCCCGGGGCCCATTCCCCAGTACTTC | CAMSPGPIPQYF
TRBD1 | TRBJ2-7 | TRBV7-9 | many | TGTGCCAGCAGTCTGGGACAGGGGAGACTCGACGAGCAGTACTTC | CASSLGQGRLDEQYF
- | TRBJ2-3 | TRBV7-9 | medium-sized | TGTGCCAGCAGGGGGGATACGCAGTATTTT | CASRGDTQYF
TRBD1 | TRBJ2-7 | TRBV6-1 | few | TGTGCCAGCACTCCAGGGGGCACTCCTCTCTACGAGCAGTACTTC | CASTPGGTPLYEQYF
- | TRBJ1-4 | TRBV6-6 | many | TGTGCCAGCAGTCCCCACCCGGCAACTAATGAAAAACTGTTTTTT | CASSPHPATNEKLFF
- | TRBJ2-3 | TRBV6-5 | - | TGTGCCAGCAGTTACGATCGGGCAGGAACCGACACAGATACGCAGTATTTT | CASSYDRAGTDTDTQYF
TRBD2 | TRBJ2-1 | TRBV28 | many | TGTGCCAGCAGTTTATTGAGGGCGGGGGGGTTCTACAATGAGCAGTTCTTC | CASSLLRAGGFYNEQFF
TRBD2 | TRBJ2-3 | TRBV29-1 | many | TGCAGCATAAAGACTAGCGGGGGTGGTACGCAGTATTTT | CSIKTSGGGTQYF
TRBD2 | TRBJ2-5 | TRBV3-1 | - | TGTGCCTCCTGCCCTAGCGGGGGGGCCTTGCAGACCCAGTACTTC | CASCPSGGALQTQYF
- | TRBJ2-3 | TRBV28 | medium-sized | TGTGCCCTTCGACGGCCGCCCACAGATACGCAGTATTTT | CALRRPPTDTQYF
- | TRBJ1-2 | TRBV7-9 | many | TGTGCCAGCAGCTTAACACAGCTCTATGGCTACACCTTC | CASSLTQLYGYTF
- | TRBJ2-3 | TRBV10-3 | medium-sized | TGTGCCATCAGTGACCGCGTGGGAAGGGCTAGCACAGATACGCAGTATTTT | CAISDRVGRASTDTQYF
- | TRBJ2-7 | TRBV3-1 | many | TGTGCCAGCAGCCAAAGGCTATACGAGCAGTACTTC | CASSQRLYEQYF
TRBD1 | TRBJ1-5 | TRBV5-5 | large | TGTGCCAGCAGCCCGACAGGGATATTTCAGCCCCAGCATTTT | CASSPTGIFQPQHF
- | TRBJ2-7 | TRBV12-3/TRBV12-4 | - | TGTGCCAGCAGCTCACAGATATCCGAGCAGTACTTC | CASSSQISEQYF
- | TRBJ1-5 | TRBV20-1 | once | TGCAGTGCTAGTCTGGGCCTGGATCAGCCCCAGCATTTT | CSASLGLDQPQHF
- | TRBJ2-5 | TRBV7-2 | many | TGTGCCAGCAGCTTAGTGGCGGGGCCGGAGACCCAGTACTTC | CASSLVAGPETQYF
- | TRBJ2-7 | TRBV11-2 | many | TGTGCCAGCAGCTTAGGGGGAGTGCGGGGGCACGAGCAGTACTTC | CASSLGGVRGHEQYF
- | TRBJ2-7 | TRBV2 | many | TGTGCCAGCAGCGCCAGTACGGAGGGGGTTCAGTACTTC | CASSASTEGVQYF
- | TRBJ1-6 | TRBV7-9 | many | TGTGCCAGCAGCTTAGGGGGGGGCACTTATAATTCACCCCTCCACTTT | CASSLGGGTYNSPLHF
- | TRBJ2-7 | TRBV13 | many | TGTGCCAGCAGCTGGTCTCCGTTTGCCAGCTACGAGCAGTACTTC | CASSWSPFASYEQYF
- | TRBJ2-7 | TRBV5-1 | - | TGCGCCAGCAGCTCCGGACAGAGCTCCTACGAGCAGTACTTC | CASSSGQSSYEQYF
- | TRBJ2-1 | TRBV7-9 | many | TGTGCCAGCAGCCGATACATTGGTGAGCAGTTCTTC | CASSRYIGEQFF
TRBD2 | TRBJ2-5 | TRBV12-3/TRBV12-4 | - | TGTGCCAGCAGTTTATGGACTAGCGGGAGGGCCGGGAAGACCCAGTACTTC | CASSLWTSGRAGKTQYF
- | TRBJ1-4 | TRBV7-9 | many | TGTGCCAGCAGACCAATGCCCTGGGGGCGGGATGAAAAACTGTTTTTT | CASRPMPWGRDEKLFF
- | TRBJ2-3 | TRBV20-1 | - | TGCAGTGCTACCCGACTAGACTCACACGATACGCAGTATTTT | CSATRLDSHDTQYF
TRBD1 | TRBJ2-3 | TRBV18 | - | TGTGCCAGCTCCCGCGGGACAGGGGGGGATACGCAGTATTTT | CASSRGTGGDTQYF
- | TRBJ2-7 | TRBV7-9 | many | TGTGCCAGCAGCTTAGGCCCCCAACAGGGCGTAGGGGTGCCACCTTCCTACGAGCAGTACTTC | CASSLGPQQGVGVPPSYEQYF
- | TRBJ2-7 | TRBV19 | many | TGTGCCAGTAGTATTGGGGCGGACTACGAGCAGTACTTC | CASSIGADYEQYF
TRBD1 | TRBJ2-7 | TRBV6-1 | many | TGTGCCAGCAGTGTTCCATCAGGGGGCGCTTACGAGCAGTACTTC | CASSVPSGGAYEQYF
- | TRBJ1-1 | TRBV5-1 | many | TGCGCCAGCAGCTTGCTCCCGACAGGACTTGAAGCTTTCTTT | CASSLLPTGLEAFF
- | TRBJ2-2 | TRBV7-9 | medium-sized | TGTGCCAGCAGACCCGGGTCGGTTTCCGGGGAGCTGTTTTTT | CASRPGSVSGELFF
- | TRBJ2-1 | TRBV21-1 | many | TGTGCCAGCAGCATACGGACTGATAACAATGAGCAGTTCTTC | CASSIRTDNNEQFF
- | TRBJ2-3 | TRBV15 | many | TGTGCCACCAGCAGAGGGCGTGCGGGTGGAACAGATACGCAGTATTTT | CATSRGRAGGTDTQYF
- | TRBJ1-5 | TRBV6-1 | many | TGTGCCAGCAGTGAAAGTCAGCCCCAGCATTTT | CASSESQPQHF
- | TRBJ2-1 | TRBV2 | - | TGTGCCAGCAGGGAGCAGGGCGGGGTCGTTTACAATGAGCAGTTCTTC | CASREQGGVVYNEQFF